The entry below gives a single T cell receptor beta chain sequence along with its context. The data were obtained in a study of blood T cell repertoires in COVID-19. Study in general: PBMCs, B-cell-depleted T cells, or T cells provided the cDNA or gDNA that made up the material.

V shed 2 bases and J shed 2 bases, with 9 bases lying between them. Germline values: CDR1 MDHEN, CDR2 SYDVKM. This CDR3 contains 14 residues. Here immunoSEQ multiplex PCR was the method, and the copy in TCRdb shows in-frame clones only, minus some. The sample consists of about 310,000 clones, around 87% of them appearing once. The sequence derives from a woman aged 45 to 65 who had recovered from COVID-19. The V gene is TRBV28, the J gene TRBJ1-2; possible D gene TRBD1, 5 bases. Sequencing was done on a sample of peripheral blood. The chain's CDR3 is CASSLAGRNYGYTF. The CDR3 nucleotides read TGTGCCAGCAGTTTAGCGGGGCGGAACTATGGCTACACCTTC.